This record looks at one T cell receptor beta chain sequence and its context. Its antigen is not known. A multiplex PCR was run with 60 Vbeta primers and 13 Jbeta primers. The repertoire was sequenced with immunoSEQ multiplex PCR; TCRdb's copy has only in-frame clones and lacks some. This sample has approximately 100,000 clones; roughly 86% occur once, and the top ten carry approximately 10%. The trim removed 7 bases at V and 5 bases at J, leaving 20 bases unmatched. The CDR3 runs to 17 residues. Germline CDR1 is SQVTM and CDR2 is ANQGSEA. The source of the sample is a study of cytomegalovirus exposure and HLA in healthy donors. Study conclusions and caveats: In an earlier analysis, about 87% or about 30%: the productive usage of most TCR beta V segments. The investigators catalogued 150 to 200 TCR beta chains as cytomegalovirus-associated.

The rearrangement joins TRBV29-1 to TRBJ2-1; TRBD1 matches at 7 bases. The TCR was taken from a young man in good health and CMV-seropositive. The specimen was PBMCs. This CDR3 is CSALQGFPATLNNEQFF. CDR3 DNA: TGCAGCGCACTACAGGGGTTCCCCGCCACCCTAAACAATGAGCAGTTCTTC.